This T cell receptor (beta chain) was observed in a study of cytomegalovirus exposure and HLA in healthy donors. Study results and limitations: Accounts indicate the classifier identified cytomegalovirus status with strong specificity and sensitivity.

A remark on this clone: Its antigen is currently unknown.

In the PCR, 60 Vbeta and 13 Jbeta primers were used. Sequenced by immunoSEQ multiplex PCR; TCRdb stores in-frame clones only, minus some. The sample shows 90,000 to 120,000 clones, less than 85% of them seen only once. The ends lost 0 bases at V and 3 bases at J; junction bases unmatched: 13. Per the germline V gene, CDR1 is SGHRS and CDR2 is YFSETQ. There are 18 residues in the CDR3. This chain connects TRBV5-1 to TRBJ2-3; 7 nucleotides match TRBD1. The TCR comes from a man between 18 and 35 years old in good health and CMV-seronegative. The sample consisted of PBMCs. The DNA for the CDR3 is TGCGCCAGCAGCTTGGTACCCCTACAGGGGTCGGGGACAGATACGCAGTATTTT. It is translated as CASSLVPLQGSGTDTQYF.